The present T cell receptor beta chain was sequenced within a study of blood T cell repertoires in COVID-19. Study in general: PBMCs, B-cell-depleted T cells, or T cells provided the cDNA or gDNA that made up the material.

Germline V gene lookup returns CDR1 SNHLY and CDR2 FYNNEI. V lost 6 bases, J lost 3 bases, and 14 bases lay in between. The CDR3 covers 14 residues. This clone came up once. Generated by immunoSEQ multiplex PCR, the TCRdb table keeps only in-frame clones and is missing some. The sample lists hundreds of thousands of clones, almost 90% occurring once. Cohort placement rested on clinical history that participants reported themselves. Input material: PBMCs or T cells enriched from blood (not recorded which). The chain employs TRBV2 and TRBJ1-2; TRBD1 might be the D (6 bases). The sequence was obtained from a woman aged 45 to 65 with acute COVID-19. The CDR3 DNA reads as TGTGCCAGCAGACCAAGAGGGGGGGACTATGGCTACACCTTC. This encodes CASRPRGGDYGYTF.